The T cell receptor (beta chain) under discussion was sequenced for a study of blood T cell repertoires in COVID-19. Under the authors' procedure: Estimated nucleated cell counts came from reference gene primer amplification. Clones were read by immunoSEQ multiplex PCR, and TCRdb kept only the in-frame ones, dropping some. V and J calls and clone size are copied from that table; D and trimming were computed from the DNA. The top ten clones hold around 0.93% of a sample with around 310,000 clones, 90% of them seen once. This CDR3 has 15 amino acids. V shed 0 bases, J shed 0 bases, and the junction held 2 bases outside the gene matches. The germline V gene has CDR1 SGHRS and CDR2 YFSETQ. This clone was observed once. The sample contains more than one DNA sequence encoding this CDR3.

The sample comprised peripheral blood. The TCR sequence derives from a woman between 40 and 55 years old with COVID-19, enrolled during active disease. V gene TRBV5-1 combines with J gene TRBJ1-1, with 7 positions matching TRBD1. CDR3 region: CASSLGQGLNTEAFF. CDR3 DNA: TGCGCCAGCAGCTTGGGACAGGGTTTGAACACTGAAGCTTTCTTT.